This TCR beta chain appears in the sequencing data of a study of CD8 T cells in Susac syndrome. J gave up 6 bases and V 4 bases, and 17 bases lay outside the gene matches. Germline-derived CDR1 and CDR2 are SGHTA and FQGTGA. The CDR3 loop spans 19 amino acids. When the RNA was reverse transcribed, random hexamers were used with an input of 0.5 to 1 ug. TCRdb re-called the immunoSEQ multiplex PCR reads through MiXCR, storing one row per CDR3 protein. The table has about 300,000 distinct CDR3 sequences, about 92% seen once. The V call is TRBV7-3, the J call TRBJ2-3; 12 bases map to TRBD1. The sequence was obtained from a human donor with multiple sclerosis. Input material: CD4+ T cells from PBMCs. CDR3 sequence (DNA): TGTGCCAGCAGCTCCGGGACAGGGGGCGGACTAGCGGAGCCTGATACGCAGTATTTT. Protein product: CASSSGTGGGLAEPDTQYF.